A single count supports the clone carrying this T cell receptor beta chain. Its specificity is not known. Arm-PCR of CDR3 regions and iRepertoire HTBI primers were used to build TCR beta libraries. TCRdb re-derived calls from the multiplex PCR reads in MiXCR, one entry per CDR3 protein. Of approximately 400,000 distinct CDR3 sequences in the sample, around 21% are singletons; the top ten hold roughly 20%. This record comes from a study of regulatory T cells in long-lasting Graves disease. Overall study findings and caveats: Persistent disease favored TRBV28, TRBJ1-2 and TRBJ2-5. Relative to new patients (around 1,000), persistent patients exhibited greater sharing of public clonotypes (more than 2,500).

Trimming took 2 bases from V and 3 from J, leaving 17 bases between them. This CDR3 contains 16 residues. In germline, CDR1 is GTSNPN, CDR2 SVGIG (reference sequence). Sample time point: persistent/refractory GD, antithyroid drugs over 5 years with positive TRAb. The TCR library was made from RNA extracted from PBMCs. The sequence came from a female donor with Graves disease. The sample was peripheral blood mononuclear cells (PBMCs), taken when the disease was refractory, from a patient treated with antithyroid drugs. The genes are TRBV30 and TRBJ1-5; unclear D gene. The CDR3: CAWSSGSLRINQPQHF. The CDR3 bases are TGTGCCTGGAGTTCGGGGAGCTTGAGGATCAATCAGCCCCAGCATTTT.